Below, 5 T cell receptor beta chains from the same sample are listed, as sequenced in a study of shared T cell receptors in the human thymus. Sequencing was performed with immunoSEQ multiplex PCR; in TCRdb, only in-frame clones are kept and a portion is missing. The sample shows hundreds of thousands of clones, roughly 88% of them seen only once. The sample was also linked to a second study, of human thymus T cells.

Sequencing used thymocytes. The receptors come from a girl under three years old with a congenital heart defect.

V and J are TRBV11-2 and TRBJ2-3, with 13 bases identical to TRBD2. With V trimmed by 4 bases and J by 4 bases, 8 bases remained unmatched. Germline V gene sequence: CDR1 SGHAT, CDR2 FQNNGV. This CDR3 comprises 17 residues. CDR3 loop: CASSYRTSGGPADTQYF. In nucleotides, the CDR3 is TGTGCCAGCAGCTACCGGACTAGCGGGGGTCCGGCAGATACGCAGTATTTT. The full variable domain, with the rest looked up from reference TRBV11-2 and TRBJ2-3, is EAGVAQSPRYKIIEKRQSVAFWCNPISGHATLYWYQQILGQGPKLLIQFQNNGVVDDSQLPKDRFSAERLKGVDSTLKIQPAKLEDSAVYLCASSYRTSGGPADTQYFGPGTRLTVL.

This rearrangement joins TRBV19 to TRBJ1-5; D gene uncertain. CDR3 length equals 15 residues. The ends were cut back, 2 bases at V and 0 bases at J, with 8 bases in the middle. The germline V gene encodes CDR1 LNHDA and CDR2 SQIVND (reference sequence). The DNA for the CDR3 is TGTGCCAGTAGTATATGGAGGGATAGCAATCAGCCCCAGCATTTT. This codes for CASSIWRDSNQPQHF.

V usage is TRBV7-9 and J usage is TRBJ1-1, with 8 bases aligning to TRBD1. Per germline, CDR1 SEHNR and CDR2 FQNEAQ (reference sequence). V lost 6 bases, J lost 7 bases, and 19 bases stayed unmatched. The CDR3 covers 17 residues. The CDR3 loop is CASSLPLGQGESGEAFF. CDR3 bases: TGTGCCAGCAGTTTACCGCTAGGACAGGGAGAGTCTGGTGAAGCTTTCTTT. Full variable domain (rest looked up from reference TRBV7-9 and TRBJ1-1): DTGVSQNPRHKITKRGQNVTFRCDPISEHNRLYWYRQTLGQGPEFLTYFQNEAQLEKSRLLSDRFSAERPKGSFSTLEIQRTEQGDSAMYLCASSLPLGQGESGEAFFGQGTRLTVV.

The V and J genes are TRBV7-2 and TRBJ1-5, with D hard to call. Germline CDR1 and CDR2: SGHTA and FQGNSA. The length of the CDR3 is 15 residues. V was pared by 3 bases and J by 7 bases, with 16 bases between. The CDR3 DNA follows: TGTGCCAGCAGCTTTGCACAGTTCCTTAAACAGCCCCAGCATTTT. As protein: CASSFAQFLKQPQHF.

This clone was recorded a few times. This chain joins TRBV6-1 and TRBJ2-3; 9 bases map to TRBD1. The CDR3 covers 11 residues. CDR1 is MNHNS and CDR2 is SASEGT in the germline V gene. The V and J ends lost 6 bases and 14 bases, in that order; junction bases with no gene match: 6. This chain's CDR3 is CASSGTGRRYF. The DNA of the CDR3 is TGTGCCAGCAGCGGGACAGGGAGGAGGTATTTT.